This T cell receptor beta chain was found in a study of T-cell reconstitution after alpha-beta-depleted transplantation in children. CDR1 is SGHRS and CDR2 is YFSETQ in the germline V gene. V dropped 0 bases and J dropped 10 bases, with 19 bases sitting between them. This CDR3 is 16 amino acids long. A TCRbeta library incorporating unique molecular identifiers was prepared. TCRdb passed the PCR reads through MiXCR, listing each CDR3 protein once. The sample has tens of thousands of distinct CDR3 sequences, 5.5% to 7.5% seen once. The table lists this clonotype with many counts. This sequence originates from a human donor who donated a stem cell graft to a child with acute lymphoblastic leukemia. The chain carries TRBV5-1 and TRBJ2-2; D might be TRBD1 (5 bases). Sequencing was performed on PBMCs from the stem cell graft donor, taken from the stem cell graft. Here the CDR3 reads CASSLARRDTPAELFF. As DNA, the CDR3 is TGCGCCAGCAGCTTGGCTCGCAGGGATACCCCAGCGGAGCTGTTTTTT.